This paragraph covers one T cell receptor (beta chain) sequence. As yet, its antigen is unknown. The sample comes from a study of cytomegalovirus exposure and HLA in healthy donors. About the research overall: Across 300 to 400 genotyped donors, around 80% landed in the Caucasian-associated ancestry cluster. Notes on the study in general: Apparent HLA restriction characterized most CMV-associated TCR beta chains in a later analysis. Reports indicate that TCR beta sequences accurately predicted the HLA-A and HLA-B alleles of most subjects.

The PCR made use of 60 Vbeta and 13 Jbeta primers. The assay was immunoSEQ multiplex PCR, and TCRdb's table has in-frame clones only and misses some. The sample records under 250,000 clones, about 78% being singletons. The sample consisted of PBMCs. This receptor was identified in a male donor in good health and CMV-seronegative.

CDR3 coding DNA: TGTGCCAGCCGAGGGACAGATAATTCACCCCTCCACTTT. Protein sequence: CASRGTDNSPLHF. The chain links TRBV6-5 to TRBJ1-6; 7 bases align to TRBD1. CDR1 and CDR2 from the germline V gene are MNHEY and SVGAGI. The V and J ends lost 8 bases and 5 bases, in that order; junction bases with no gene match: 3. This CDR3 is built from 13 residues.